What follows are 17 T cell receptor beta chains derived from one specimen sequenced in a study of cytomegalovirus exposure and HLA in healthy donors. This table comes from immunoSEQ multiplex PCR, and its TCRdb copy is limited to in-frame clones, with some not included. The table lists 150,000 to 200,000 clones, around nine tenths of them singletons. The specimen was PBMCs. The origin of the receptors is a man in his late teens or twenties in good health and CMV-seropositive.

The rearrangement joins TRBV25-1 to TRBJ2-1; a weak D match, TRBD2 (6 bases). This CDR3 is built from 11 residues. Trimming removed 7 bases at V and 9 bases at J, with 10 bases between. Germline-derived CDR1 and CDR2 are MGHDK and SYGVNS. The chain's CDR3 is CASTPGSEQFF. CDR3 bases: TGTGCCAGCACCCCCGGGAGTGAGCAGTTCTTC.

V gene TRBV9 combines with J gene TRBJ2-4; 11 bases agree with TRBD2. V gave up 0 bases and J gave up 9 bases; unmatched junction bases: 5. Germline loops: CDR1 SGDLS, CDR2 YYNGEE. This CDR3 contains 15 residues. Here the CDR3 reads CASSVVAGGPGIQYF. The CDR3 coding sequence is TGTGCCAGCAGCGTAGTAGCGGGAGGGCCCGGCATTCAGTACTTC.

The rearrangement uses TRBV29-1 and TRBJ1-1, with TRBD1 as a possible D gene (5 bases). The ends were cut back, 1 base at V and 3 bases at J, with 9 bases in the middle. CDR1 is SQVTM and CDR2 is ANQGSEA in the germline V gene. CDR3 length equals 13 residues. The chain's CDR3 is CSVEVKGDTEAFF. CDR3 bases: TGCAGCGTTGAAGTAAAAGGGGACACTGAAGCTTTCTTT.

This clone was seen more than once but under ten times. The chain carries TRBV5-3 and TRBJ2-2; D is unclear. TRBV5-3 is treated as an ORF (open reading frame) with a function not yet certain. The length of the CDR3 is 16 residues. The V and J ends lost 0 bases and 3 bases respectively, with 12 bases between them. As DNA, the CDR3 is TGTGCCAGAAGCTTGGGGTTTACTGCGGACACCGGGGAGCTGTTTTTT. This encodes CARSLGFTADTGELFF.

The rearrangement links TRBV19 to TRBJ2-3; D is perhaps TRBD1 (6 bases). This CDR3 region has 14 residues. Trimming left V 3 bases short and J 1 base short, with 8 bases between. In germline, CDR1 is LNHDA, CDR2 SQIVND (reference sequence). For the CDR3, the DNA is TGTGCCAGTAGTATCCAGGGGCGCACAGATACGCAGTATTTT. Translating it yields CASSIQGRTDTQYF.

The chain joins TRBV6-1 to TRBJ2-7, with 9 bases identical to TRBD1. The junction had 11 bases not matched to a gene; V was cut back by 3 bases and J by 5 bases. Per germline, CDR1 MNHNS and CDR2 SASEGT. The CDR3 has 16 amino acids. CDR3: CASSEPSGTGNDEQYF. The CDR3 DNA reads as TGTGCCAGCAGTGAGCCTTCCGGGACAGGGAACGACGAGCAGTACTTC.

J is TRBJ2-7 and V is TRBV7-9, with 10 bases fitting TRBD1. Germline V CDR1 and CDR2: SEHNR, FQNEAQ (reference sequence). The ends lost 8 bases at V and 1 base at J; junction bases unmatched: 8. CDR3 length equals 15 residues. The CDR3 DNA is TGTGCCAGCTGTCCCTGGACAGGGGGGTCCTACGAGCAGTACTTC. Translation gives CASCPWTGGSYEQYF.

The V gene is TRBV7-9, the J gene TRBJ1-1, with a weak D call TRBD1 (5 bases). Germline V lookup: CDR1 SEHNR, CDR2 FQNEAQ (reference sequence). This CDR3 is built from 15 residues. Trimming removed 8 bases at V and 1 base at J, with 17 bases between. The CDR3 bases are TGTGCCAGCGGTGGGGGGAACACAGGGAACACTGAAGCTTTCTTT. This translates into CASGGGNTGNTEAFF.

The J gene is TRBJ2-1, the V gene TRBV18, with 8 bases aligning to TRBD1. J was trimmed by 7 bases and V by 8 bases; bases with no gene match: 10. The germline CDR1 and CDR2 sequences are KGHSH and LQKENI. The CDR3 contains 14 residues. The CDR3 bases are TGTGCCAGCCCCCGGCCAGGGGGCAAAAATGAGCAGTTCTTC. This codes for CASPRPGGKNEQFF.

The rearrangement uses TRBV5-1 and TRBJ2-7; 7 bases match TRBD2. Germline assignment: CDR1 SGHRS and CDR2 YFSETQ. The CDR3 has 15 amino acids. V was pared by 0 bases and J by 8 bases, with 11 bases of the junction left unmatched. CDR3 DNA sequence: TGCGCCAGCAGCTTGGAGGCAGGGACTATCCTACAGCAGTACTTC. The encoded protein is CASSLEAGTILQQYF.

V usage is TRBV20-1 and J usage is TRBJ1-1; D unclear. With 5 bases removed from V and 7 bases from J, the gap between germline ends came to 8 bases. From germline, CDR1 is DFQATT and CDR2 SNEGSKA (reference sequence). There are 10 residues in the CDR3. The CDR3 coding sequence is TGCAGTGCTGTGAGAGGTGAAGCTTTCTTT. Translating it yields CSAVRGEAFF.

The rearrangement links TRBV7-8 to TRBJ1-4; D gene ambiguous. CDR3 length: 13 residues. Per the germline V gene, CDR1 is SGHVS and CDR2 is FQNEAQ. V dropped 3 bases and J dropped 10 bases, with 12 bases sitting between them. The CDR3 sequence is CASSFTGFVKLFF. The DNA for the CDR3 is TGTGCCAGCAGCTTTACGGGGTTTGTAAAACTGTTTTTT.

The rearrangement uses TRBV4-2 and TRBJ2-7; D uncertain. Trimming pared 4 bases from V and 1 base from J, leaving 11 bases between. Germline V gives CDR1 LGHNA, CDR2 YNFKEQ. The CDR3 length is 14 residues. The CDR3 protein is CASSPGSLSYEQYF. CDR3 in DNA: TGTGCCAGCAGCCCGGGTTCCTTATCCTACGAGCAGTACTTC.

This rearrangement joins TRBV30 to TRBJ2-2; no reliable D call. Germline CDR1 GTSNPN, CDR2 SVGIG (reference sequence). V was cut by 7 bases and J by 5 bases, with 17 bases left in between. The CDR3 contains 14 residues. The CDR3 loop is CASSHPLETGELFF. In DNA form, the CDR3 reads TGTGCCTCGTCCCACCCTCTCGAGACCGGGGAGCTGTTTTTT. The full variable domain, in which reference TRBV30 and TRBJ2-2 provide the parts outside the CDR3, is SQTIHQWPATLVQPVGSPLSLECTVEGTSNPNLYWYRQAAGRGLQLLFYSVGIGQISSEVPQNLSASRPQDRQFILSSKKLLLSDSGFYLCASSHPLETGELFFGEGSRLTVL.

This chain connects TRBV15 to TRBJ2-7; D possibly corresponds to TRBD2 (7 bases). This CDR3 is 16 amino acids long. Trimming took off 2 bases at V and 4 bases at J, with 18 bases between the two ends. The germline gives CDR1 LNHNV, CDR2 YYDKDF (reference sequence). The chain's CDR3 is CATSRSGTKGGYEQYF. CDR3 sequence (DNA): TGTGCCACCAGCAGATCTGGGACTAAAGGGGGTTACGAGCAGTACTTC.

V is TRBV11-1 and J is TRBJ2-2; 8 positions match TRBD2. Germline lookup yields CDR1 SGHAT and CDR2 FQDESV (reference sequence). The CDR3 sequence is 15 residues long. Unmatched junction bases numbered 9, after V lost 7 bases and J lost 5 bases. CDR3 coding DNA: TGTGCCAGCACCCCCTGGCGGGGGGATACCGGGGAGCTGTTTTTT. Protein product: CASTPWRGDTGELFF.

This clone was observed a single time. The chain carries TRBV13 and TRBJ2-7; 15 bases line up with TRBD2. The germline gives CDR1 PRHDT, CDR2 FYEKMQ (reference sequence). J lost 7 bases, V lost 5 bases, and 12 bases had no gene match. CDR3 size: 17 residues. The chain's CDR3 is CASSRRTSGGARWEQYF. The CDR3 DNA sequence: TGTGCCAGCAGCCGTCGGACTAGCGGGGGGGCCCGGTGGGAGCAGTACTTC.